This T cell receptor beta chain was captured by sequencing in a study of human versus mouse CDR3 diversity and MHC coevolution. The V gene lost 6 bases and the J gene lost 6 bases, with 23 bases spanning the gap. The CDR3 has 16 amino acids. Looked up from germline, CDR1 is KGHSH and CDR2 is LQKENI. Some clones are missing from TCRdb's copy, which holds only in-frame ones; the method was immunoSEQ multiplex PCR. The profile covers roughly 80,000 clones, with 80% to 95% appearing a single time and more than 1.1% taken by the ten largest. A remark on this clone: Its antigen is as yet unknown.

Overall study results and limits: Among all groups, most of the three human donors showed least clonal inequality.

Sequenced: naive CD4+ T cells from blood. Subset denoted: CD45RO-negative CD62L-positive naive CD4 T cells. V and J are TRBV18 and TRBJ1-1; D may be TRBD1 (5 bases). The clonotype comes from a person aged 30-69 years in good health. The CDR3 loop reads CASSLAMSRVNSEAFF. Here the CDR3 DNA reads TGTGCCAGCTCCCTGGCGATGAGCAGGGTTAATTCTGAAGCTTTCTTT.